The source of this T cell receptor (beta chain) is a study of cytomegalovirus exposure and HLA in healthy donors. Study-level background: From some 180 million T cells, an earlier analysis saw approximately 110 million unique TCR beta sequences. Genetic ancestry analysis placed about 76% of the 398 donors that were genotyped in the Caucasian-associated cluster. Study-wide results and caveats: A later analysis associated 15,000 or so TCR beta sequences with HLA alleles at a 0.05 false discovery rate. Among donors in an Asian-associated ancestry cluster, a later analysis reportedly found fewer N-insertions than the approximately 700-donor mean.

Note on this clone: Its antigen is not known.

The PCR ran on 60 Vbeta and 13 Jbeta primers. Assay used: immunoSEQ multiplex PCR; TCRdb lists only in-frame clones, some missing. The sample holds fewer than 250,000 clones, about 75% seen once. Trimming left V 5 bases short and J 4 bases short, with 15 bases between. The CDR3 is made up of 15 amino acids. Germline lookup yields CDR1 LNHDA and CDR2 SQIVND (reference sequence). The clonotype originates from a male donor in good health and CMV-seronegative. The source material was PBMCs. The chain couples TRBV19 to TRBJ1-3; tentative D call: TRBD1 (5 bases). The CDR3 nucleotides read TGTGCCAGTAGTTCCCGTCTGGGGCTGGGAAACACCATATATTTT. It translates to CASSSRLGLGNTIYF.